The T cell receptor (beta chain) described here comes from a study of identical twins. Study-level findings and limits: Modeled out-of-frame TCR alpha sharing in monozygotic twins fell below observed levels.

Germline CDR1 LNHDA, CDR2 SQIVND (reference sequence). V lost 5 bases, J lost 1 base, and 10 bases lay in between. The CDR3 totals 14 residues. cDNA carried unique molecular identifiers, and a universal primer site was added by template switching. TCRdb ran MiXCR on the 5' RACE reads and lists one entry per CDR3 protein. The sample lists roughly 630,000 distinct CDR3 sequences, about 7% occurring once. This clonotype came up a few times. Its specificity is unknown. These data also formed part of another study, on yellow fever vaccine responses in identical twins.

This clonotype originated in a woman between 18 and 29 years old in good health. The specimen sequenced was PBMCs. The gene calls are TRBV19 and TRBJ2-3, with D possibly being TRBD1 (5 bases). The CDR3 sequence: CASSPDTGTDTQYF. The CDR3 bases are TGTGCCAGTAGTCCGGACACAGGCACAGATACGCAGTATTTT.